The 17 T cell receptor beta chains below were found in one sample sequenced in a study of blood T cell repertoires in COVID-19 (dated by TCRdb to the early 2020s). The protocol used for the library was the immunoSEQ multiplex PCR assay. Here the immuneACCESS table is served through TCRdb, limited to in-frame sequences with V and J called. Missing clones are a known gap in these copies; in checked studies unresolved V genes cover under half, and the rest lacks a known reason. The sample table holds under 150,000 clones, of which about 86% were seen once. The ten most abundant clones make up 2% to 2.5% of the sample. Sequencing was carried out using PBMCs or T cells enriched from blood (not recorded which). Receptor source: a woman in her forties or fifties who had recovered from COVID-19.

V is TRBV7-3 and J is TRBJ2-7, with 14 bases identical to TRBD2. The germline CDR1 and CDR2 sequences are SGHTA and FQGTGA. The CDR3 has 15 amino acids. The V segment lost 5 bases and the J segment 3 bases; nucleotides outside the gene matches: 3. The CDR3 coding sequence is TGTGCCAGCAGCGTGGGACTAGCGGGGGTCTACGAGCAGTACTTC. Translating gives CASSVGLAGVYEQYF.

The V call is TRBV9, the J call TRBJ1-1; a weak D match, TRBD1 (5 bases). Trimming stripped 5 bases from V and 8 bases from J, with 13 bases between. This CDR3 spans 12 amino acids. Germline assignment: CDR1 SGDLS and CDR2 YYNGEE. The CDR3 nucleotides read TGTGCCAGCAGGGGAGGGGACCCAGAAGCTTTCTTT. Translating it yields CASRGGDPEAFF.

The chain joins TRBV9 to TRBJ1-1; no firm D call. The germline CDR1 and CDR2 sequences are SGDLS and YYNGEE. Trimming shortened V by 6 bases and J by 3 bases, and 18 bases separated the two germline ends. This CDR3 region has 15 residues. The CDR3 here is CASNEAGSSYTEAFF. The CDR3 DNA sequence: TGTGCCAGCAACGAAGCCGGGAGTTCGTACACTGAAGCTTTCTTT.

J is TRBJ2-1 and V is TRBV10-1; 8 bases map to TRBD2. This CDR3 contains 17 residues. Germline-derived CDR1 and CDR2 are WNHNN and SYGVQD (reference sequence). With 0 bases clipped from V and 7 bases from J, the junction kept 11 bases outside the gene matches. The CDR3 DNA reads as TGCGCCAGCAGTGAGTCAGGACCCGGGACTAGGGGGAATGAGCAGTTCTTC. Its protein product is CASSESGPGTRGNEQFF.

The V gene is TRBV4-2, the J gene TRBJ1-2; the match to TRBD1 covers 10 bases. The ends lost 4 bases at V and 1 base at J; junction bases unmatched: 3. The CDR3 contains 15 residues. Germline loops: CDR1 LGHNA, CDR2 YNFKEQ. The CDR3 region has the DNA TGTGCCAGCAGCCCAGGGACAGGGGATAACTATGGCTACACCTTC. Translated: CASSPGTGDNYGYTF.

The chain is built from TRBV30 and TRBJ1-2; no clear D gene. Germline CDR1 reads GTSNPN; CDR2 reads SVGIG (reference sequence). The length of the CDR3 is 11 residues. V dropped 4 bases and J dropped 4 bases, with 7 bases sitting between them. CDR3 region: CAWTGFYGYTF. The CDR3 nucleotides are TGTGCCTGGACAGGTTTCTATGGCTACACCTTC.

The chain is built from TRBV14 and TRBJ2-3; D is undetermined. Germline V CDR1 and CDR2: SGHDN, FVKESK. The CDR3 extends over 14 amino acids. V lost 9 bases, J lost 1 base, and 14 bases lay in between. The DNA for the CDR3 is TGTGCCAGTTCTGACTCCAGAGGCACAGATACGCAGTATTTT. It codes for CASSDSRGTDTQYF.

The rearrangement links TRBV3-1 (or the pseudogene TRBV3-2) to TRBJ1-1; 9 bases agree with TRBD1. The junction had 8 bases not matched to a gene; V was cut back by 2 bases and J by 1 base. This CDR3 has 17 residues. Germline CDR1 and CDR2: LGHDT and YNNKEL (reference sequence). The CDR3 is CASSQSWGQGRNTEAFF. In DNA, the CDR3 is TGTGCCAGCAGCCAATCCTGGGGACAGGGCCGGAACACTGAAGCTTTCTTT.

The J gene is TRBJ2-7, the V gene TRBV30; 7 bases fit TRBD1. The CDR3 runs 14 residues. Germline-derived CDR1 and CDR2 are GTSNPN and SVGIG (reference sequence). V was pared by 1 base and J by 7 bases, with 10 bases of the junction left unmatched. CDR3: CAWSAQGVVREQYF. In DNA, the CDR3 is TGTGCCTGGAGTGCGCAGGGGGTAGTACGGGAGCAGTACTTC.

The chain joins TRBV7-2 to TRBJ2-1; no firm D call. Between the trimmed V and J ends, which lost 1 base and 9 bases, there was a span of 10 bases. This CDR3 contains 13 residues. Germline V CDR1 and CDR2: SGHTA, FQGNSA. The CDR3 here is CASSLVFFPEQFF. The DNA for the CDR3 is TGTGCCAGCAGCTTAGTATTTTTCCCTGAGCAGTTCTTC.

V and J are TRBV18 and TRBJ1-1; 8 positions agree with TRBD1. Germline V CDR1 and CDR2: KGHSH, LQKENI. The CDR3 runs to 15 residues. With V trimmed by 4 bases and J by 3 bases, 7 bases remained unmatched. CDR3 loop: CASSLGTGGDTEAFF. The CDR3 coding sequence is TGTGCCAGCTCACTAGGGACAGGTGGGGACACTGAAGCTTTCTTT.

The chain joins TRBV25-1 to TRBJ1-2; D gene unclear. The V gene lost 6 bases and the J gene lost 8 bases, with 16 bases spanning the gap. The CDR3 has 13 amino acids. Germline V gives CDR1 MGHDK, CDR2 SYGVNS. The chain's CDR3 is CASRDAEAEGYTF. The CDR3 DNA sequence: TGTGCCAGCAGGGATGCGGAGGCGGAGGGCTACACCTTC.

This chain links TRBV9 with TRBJ2-2, with 8 bases aligning to TRBD1. V trimming: 1 base; J trimming: 2 bases; junction bases outside the gene matches: 25. This CDR3 spans 23 amino acids. Germline V gene lookup returns CDR1 SGDLS and CDR2 YYNGEE. The CDR3 sequence is CASSVTLLGTGQNRDSNTGELFF. For the CDR3, the DNA is TGTGCCAGCAGCGTAACACTGCTCGGGACAGGACAAAACAGGGATAGTAACACCGGGGAGCTGTTTTTT.

As regards this clone: In the same sample, other DNA sequences code for this CDR3. The chain employs TRBV6-5 and TRBJ1-2; D is perhaps TRBD1 (5 bases). The ends were cut back, 2 bases at V and 0 bases at J, with 7 bases in the middle. CDR3 length: 14 amino acids. Per germline, CDR1 MNHEY and CDR2 SVGAGI. CDR3 sequence: CASSYRQTNYGYTF. CDR3 coding DNA: TGTGCCAGCAGTTACAGACAGACTAACTATGGCTACACCTTC.

For the CDR3, the DNA is TGTGCCACCAGCAGAGATCTCTCAGATACGCAGTATTTT. Protein product: CATSRDLSDTQYF. This chain links TRBV15 with TRBJ2-3, with D unclear. Germline CDR1 is LNHNV and CDR2 is YYDKDF (reference sequence). Trimming stripped 0 bases from V and 4 bases from J, with 5 bases between. CDR3 length: 13 residues. Complete variable domain (other parts from reference TRBV15 and TRBJ2-3): DAMVIQNPRYQVTQFGKPVTLSCSQTLNHNVMYWYQQKSSQAPKLLFHYYDKDFNNEADTPDNFQSRRPNTSFCFLDIRSPGLGDTAMYLCATSRDLSDTQYFGPGTRLTVL.

This chain uses TRBV27 with TRBJ2-3; tentative D call: TRBD2 (5 bases). CDR3 length: 15 amino acids. Germline assignment: CDR1 MNHEY and CDR2 SMNVEV (reference sequence). Trimming took 5 bases from V and 1 from J, leaving 13 bases between them. The CDR3 region has the DNA TGTGCCAGCAGTCCCCTTGGGCGGGGCACAGATACGCAGTATTTT. Its translation is CASSPLGRGTDTQYF.

The CDR3 DNA sequence: TGTGCCAGCAGCCAAGATAGGGGTATAGGCAATCAGCCCCAGCATTTT. It specifies CASSQDRGIGNQPQHF. The V call is TRBV3-1 (or the pseudogene TRBV3-2), the J call TRBJ1-5; TRBD1 might be the D (5 bases). The germline V gene encodes CDR1 LGHDT and CDR2 YNNKEL (reference sequence). CDR3 length: 16 residues. V was clipped by 0 bases and J by 2 bases, with 11 bases between them.